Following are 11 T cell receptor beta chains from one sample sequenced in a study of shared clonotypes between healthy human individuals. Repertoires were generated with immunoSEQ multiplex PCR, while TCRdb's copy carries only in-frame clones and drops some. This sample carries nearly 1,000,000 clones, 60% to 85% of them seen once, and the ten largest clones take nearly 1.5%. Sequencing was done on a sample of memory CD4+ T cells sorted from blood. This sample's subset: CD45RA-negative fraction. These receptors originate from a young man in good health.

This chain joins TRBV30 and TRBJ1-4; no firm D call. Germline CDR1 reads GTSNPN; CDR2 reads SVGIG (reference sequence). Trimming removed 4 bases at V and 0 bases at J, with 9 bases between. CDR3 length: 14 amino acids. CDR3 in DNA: TGTGCCTGGACTCGCCTCGCAACTAATGAAAAACTGTTTTTT. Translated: CAWTRLATNEKLFF. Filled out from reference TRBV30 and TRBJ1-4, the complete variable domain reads SQTIHQWPATLVQPVGSPLSLECTVEGTSNPNLYWYRQAAGRGLQLLFYSVGIGQISSEVPQNLSASRPQDRQFILSSKKLLLSDSGFYLCAWTRLATNEKLFFGSGTQLSVL.

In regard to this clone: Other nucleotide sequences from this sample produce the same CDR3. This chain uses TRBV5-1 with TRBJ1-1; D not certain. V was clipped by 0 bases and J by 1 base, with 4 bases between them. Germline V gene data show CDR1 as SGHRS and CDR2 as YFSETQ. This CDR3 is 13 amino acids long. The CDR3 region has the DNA TGCGCCAGCAGCTTGGGAGGGAACACTGAAGCTTTCTTT. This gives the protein CASSLGGNTEAFF.

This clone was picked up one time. The CDR3 DNA reads as TGTGCCAGCAGCGTATGGGGAACCCACTATGGCTACACCTTC. Its translation is CASSVWGTHYGYTF. This sequence joins TRBV9 and TRBJ1-2; no clear D. The V and J ends lost 1 base and 3 bases respectively, with 10 bases between them. This CDR3 contains 14 residues. Germline CDR1 is SGDLS and CDR2 is YYNGEE.

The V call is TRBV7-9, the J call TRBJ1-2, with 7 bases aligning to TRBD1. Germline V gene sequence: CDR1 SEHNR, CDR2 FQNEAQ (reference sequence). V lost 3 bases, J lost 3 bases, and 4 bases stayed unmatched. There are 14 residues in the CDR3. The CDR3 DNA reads TGTGCCAGCAGCTTCGACAGGGATTACTATGGCTACACCTTC. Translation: CASSFDRDYYGYTF.

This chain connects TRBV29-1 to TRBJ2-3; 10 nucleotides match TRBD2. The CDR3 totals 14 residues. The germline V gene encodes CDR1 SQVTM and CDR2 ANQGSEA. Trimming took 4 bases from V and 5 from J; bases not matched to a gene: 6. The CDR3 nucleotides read TGCAGCGTTGCTAGCGGGAGTAATATAGATACGCAGTATTTT. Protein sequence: CSVASGSNIDTQYF.

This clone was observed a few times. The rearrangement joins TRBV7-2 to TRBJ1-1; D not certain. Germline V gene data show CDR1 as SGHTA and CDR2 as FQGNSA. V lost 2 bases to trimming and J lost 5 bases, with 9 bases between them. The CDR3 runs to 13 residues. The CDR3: CASSLQRKTEAFF. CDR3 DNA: TGTGCCAGCAGCTTACAGAGGAAGACTGAAGCTTTCTTT.

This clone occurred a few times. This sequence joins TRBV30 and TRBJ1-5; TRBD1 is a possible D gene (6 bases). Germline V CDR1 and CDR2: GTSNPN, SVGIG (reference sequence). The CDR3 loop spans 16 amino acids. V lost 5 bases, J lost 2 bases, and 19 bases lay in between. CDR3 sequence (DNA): TGTGCCTGGGCCCTCGGGGGGCAGGTGGGCAATCAGCCCCAGCATTTT. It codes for CAWALGGQVGNQPQHF.

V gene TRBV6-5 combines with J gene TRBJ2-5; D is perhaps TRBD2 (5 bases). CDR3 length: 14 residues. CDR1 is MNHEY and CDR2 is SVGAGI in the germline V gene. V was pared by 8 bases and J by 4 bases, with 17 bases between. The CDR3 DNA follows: TGTGCCAGCCGCCGGGGTGTGGGCGGAGAGACCCAGTACTTC. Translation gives CASRRGVGGETQYF.

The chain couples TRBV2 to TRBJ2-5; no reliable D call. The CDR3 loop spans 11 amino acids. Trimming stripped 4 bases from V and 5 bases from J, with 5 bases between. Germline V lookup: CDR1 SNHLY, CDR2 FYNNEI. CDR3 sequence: CASSVSETQYF. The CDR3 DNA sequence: TGTGCCAGCAGTGTTTCGGAGACCCAGTACTTC.

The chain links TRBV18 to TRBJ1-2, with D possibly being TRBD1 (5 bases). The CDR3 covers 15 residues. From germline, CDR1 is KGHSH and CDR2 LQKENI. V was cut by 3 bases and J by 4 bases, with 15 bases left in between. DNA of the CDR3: TGTGCCAGCTCACCCCAGGGTGGCGGCGCCTATGGCTACACCTTC. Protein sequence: CASSPQGGGAYGYTF.

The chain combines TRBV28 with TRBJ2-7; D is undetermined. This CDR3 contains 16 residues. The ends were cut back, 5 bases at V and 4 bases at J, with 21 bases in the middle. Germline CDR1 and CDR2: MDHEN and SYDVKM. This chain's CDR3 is CASSPQMRADGYEQYF. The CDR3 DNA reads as TGTGCCAGCAGTCCTCAAATGCGTGCCGACGGATACGAGCAGTACTTC.